Listed below are T cell receptor beta chains from one sample, sequenced in a study of spatial heterogeneity in lung cancer. MiXCR, applied by TCRdb to the 5' RACE reads, yields one record per CDR3 protein. The sample yields 50,000 to 75,000 distinct CDR3 sequences, about 5.9% seen once. Sequencing used PBMCs, obtained at surgery. The receptor source for this set is a female donor with early-stage non-small cell lung cancer. CDR3s include the opening cysteine and the closing phenylalanine or tryptophan. D genes are given only for firm matches. Expanded clones are given a class, and other clones once, few, many or no size at all.

CDR3nt,CDR3aa,abundance,v_gene,d_gene,j_gene
TGTGCCAGCAGCCAAACTAGCGCCGGTCTAGAGACCCAGTACTTC,CASSQTSAGLETQYF,many,TRBV3-1,TRBD2,TRBJ2-5
TGTGCCAGCAGCCCGGGGGACAGTTACAATGAAAAACTGTTTTTT,CASSPGDSYNEKLFF,many,TRBV7-2,TRBD1,TRBJ1-4
TGTGCCAGCAGTTTCAGGAAGGAGACCCAGTACTTC,CASSFRKETQYF,few,TRBV28,.,TRBJ2-5
TGCGCCAGCAGCTTTGGAACAGGGGCGGGCTACGAGCAGTACTTC,CASSFGTGAGYEQYF,.,TRBV5-1,TRBD1,TRBJ2-7
TGCAGTGTTAGAGATAAGGTCGGGGTTTGGGCGCTCCAGCATTTT,CSVRDKVGVWALQHF,.,TRBV20-1,.,TRBJ1-5
TGTGCCTGGAATGGGAGGGGTGTTGGTGGAAACACCATATATTTT,CAWNGRGVGGNTIYF,few,TRBV30,.,TRBJ1-3
TGTGCCACCAGTAGGGGCCCTGGACTAGAGGACAATGAGCAGTTCTTC,CATSRGPGLEDNEQFF,.,TRBV24-1,TRBD2,TRBJ2-1
TGTGCCAGCAGCCAAGGACTAGCGGGAGGGTCAGATACGCAGTATTTT,CASSQGLAGGSDTQYF,.,TRBV3-1,TRBD2,TRBJ2-3
TGTGCCATCCTGGATCCAGGCTCCAATCAGCCCCAGCATTTT,CAILDPGSNQPQHF,.,TRBV28,.,TRBJ1-5
TGTGCCAGCAGCTTAGGAGGGGTGAACACTGAAGCTTTCTTT,CASSLGGVNTEAFF,.,TRBV7-9,.,TRBJ1-1
TGCAGTGCTAGAGGAGGAGGGGGCGGCTATGGCTACACCTTC,CSARGGGGGYGYTF,.,TRBV20-1,TRBD1,TRBJ1-2
TGTGCCAGCAGCTTGGGGGACAACTTCAATGAGCAGTTCTTC,CASSLGDNFNEQFF,.,TRBV5-4,.,TRBJ2-1
TGTGCCACCAGAGCCAGGACTAGCGGATACAATGAGCAGTTCTTC,CATRARTSGYNEQFF,many,TRBV24-1,TRBD2,TRBJ2-1
TGTGCCAGCAGTTTACGAACAGGGGGCGCAAATGGCTACACCTTC,CASSLRTGGANGYTF,many,TRBV12-3/TRBV12-4,TRBD1,TRBJ1-2
TGTGCCAGCAGTTTTCAGGGGAGCTCCTACAATGAGCAGTTCTTC,CASSFQGSSYNEQFF,many,TRBV28,.,TRBJ2-1
TGTGCCAGCAGTAGGGGACAGGTGATTTCCTACGAGCAGTACTTC,CASSRGQVISYEQYF,.,TRBV12-3/TRBV12-4,TRBD1,TRBJ2-7
TGTGCCAGCAGCCGAACTAGCGGGGTAGCCTACAATGAGCAGTTCTTC,CASSRTSGVAYNEQFF,many,TRBV14,TRBD2,TRBJ2-1